What follows describes a single T cell receptor (beta chain). Its antigen is unidentified. The CDR3 extends over 16 amino acids. The V segment lost 7 bases and the J segment 8 bases; nucleotides outside the gene matches: 11. Germline CDR1 reads MGHRA; CDR2 reads YSYEKL. These data originate in a study of T cell repertoires in cytomegalovirus infection. Study-level information: Epitope selection comprised recently identified HLA-C-restricted CMV epitopes and well-studied HLA-B-restricted CMV epitopes. Public TCR beta signature analysis indicated the presence of both CMV infection and matching HLA type.

TCRdb reprocessed the reads via MiXCR and lists one record per CDR3 protein. The table includes around 750,000 distinct CDR3 sequences, 30% to 35% detected once. General study results and limits: The study found HLA-C-restricted CMV-specific TCR beta clonotypes dominating the ex vivo response.

Specimen: cultured CD8+ T cells from PBMCs, collected from culture after CMV antigen stimulation. The sequence was obtained from a human donor in good health (CMV status not recorded). Some clones in this sample may be carry-over from other donors' samples. This chain links TRBV4-1 with TRBJ1-6; 10 positions agree with TRBD1. CDR3 coding DNA: TGCGCCAGCACGAAGTGGACAGGGGGTTCTGATTCACCCCTCCACTTT. This translates into CASTKWTGGSDSPLHF.